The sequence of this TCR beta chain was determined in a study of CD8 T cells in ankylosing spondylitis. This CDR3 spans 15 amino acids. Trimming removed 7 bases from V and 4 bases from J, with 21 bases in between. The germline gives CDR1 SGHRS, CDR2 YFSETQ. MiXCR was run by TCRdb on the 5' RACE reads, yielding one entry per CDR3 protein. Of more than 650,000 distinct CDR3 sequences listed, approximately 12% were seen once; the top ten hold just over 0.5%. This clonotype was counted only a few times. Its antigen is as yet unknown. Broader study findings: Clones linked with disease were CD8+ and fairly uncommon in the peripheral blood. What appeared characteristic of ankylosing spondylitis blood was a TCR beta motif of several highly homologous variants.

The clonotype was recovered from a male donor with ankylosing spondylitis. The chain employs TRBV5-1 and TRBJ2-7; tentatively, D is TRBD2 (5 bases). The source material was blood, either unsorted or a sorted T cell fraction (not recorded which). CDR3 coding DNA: TGCGCCAGCGCGTTTATTGAGGGCAGAGAGTACGAGCAGTACTTC. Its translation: CASAFIEGREYEQYF.